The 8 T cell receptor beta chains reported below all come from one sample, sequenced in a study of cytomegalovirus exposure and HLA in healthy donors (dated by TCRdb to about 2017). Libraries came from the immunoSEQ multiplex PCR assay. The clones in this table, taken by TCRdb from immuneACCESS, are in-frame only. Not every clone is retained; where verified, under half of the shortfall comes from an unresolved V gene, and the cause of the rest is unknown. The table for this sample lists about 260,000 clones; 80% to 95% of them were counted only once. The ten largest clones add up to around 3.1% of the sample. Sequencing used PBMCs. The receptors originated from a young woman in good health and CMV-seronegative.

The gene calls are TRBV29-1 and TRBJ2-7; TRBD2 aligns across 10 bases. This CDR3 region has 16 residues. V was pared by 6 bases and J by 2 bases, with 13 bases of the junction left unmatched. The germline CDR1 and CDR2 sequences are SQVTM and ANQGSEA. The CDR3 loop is CSVWDAGTSETYEQYF. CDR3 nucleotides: TGCAGCGTATGGGATGCCGGGACTAGCGAAACCTACGAGCAGTACTTC.

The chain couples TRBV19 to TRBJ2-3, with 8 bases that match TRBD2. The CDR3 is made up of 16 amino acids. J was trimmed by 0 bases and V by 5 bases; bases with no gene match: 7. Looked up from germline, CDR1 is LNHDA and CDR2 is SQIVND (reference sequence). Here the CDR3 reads CASSLRLASSTDTQYF. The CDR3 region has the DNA TGTGCCAGTAGTCTCCGACTAGCGTCTAGCACAGATACGCAGTATTTT.

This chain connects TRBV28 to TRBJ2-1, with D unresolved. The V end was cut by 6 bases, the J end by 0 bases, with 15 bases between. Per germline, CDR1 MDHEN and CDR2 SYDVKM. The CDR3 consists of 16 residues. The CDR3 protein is CASRKSHSSSYNEQFF. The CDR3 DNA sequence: TGTGCCAGCAGAAAAAGCCACTCGAGCTCCTACAATGAGCAGTTCTTC.

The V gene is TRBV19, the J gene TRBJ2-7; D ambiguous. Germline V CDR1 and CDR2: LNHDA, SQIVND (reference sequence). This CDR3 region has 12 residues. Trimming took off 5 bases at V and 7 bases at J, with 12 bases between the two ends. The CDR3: CASSSPGGEQYF. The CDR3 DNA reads TGTGCCAGTAGTTCCCCCGGCGGAGAGCAGTACTTC.

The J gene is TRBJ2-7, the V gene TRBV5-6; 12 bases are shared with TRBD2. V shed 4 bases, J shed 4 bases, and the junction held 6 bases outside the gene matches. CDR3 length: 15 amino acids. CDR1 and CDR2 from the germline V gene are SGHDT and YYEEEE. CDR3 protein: CASSRTGLAGYEQYF. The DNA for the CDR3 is TGTGCCAGCAGCAGAACGGGACTAGCGGGTTACGAGCAGTACTTC.

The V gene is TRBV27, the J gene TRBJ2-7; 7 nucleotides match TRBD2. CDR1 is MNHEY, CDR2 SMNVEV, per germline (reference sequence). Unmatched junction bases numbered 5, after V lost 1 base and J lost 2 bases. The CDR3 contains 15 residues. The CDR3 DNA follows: TGTGCCAGCAGTTTATTCCTAGCGGAAGCCTACGAGCAGTACTTC. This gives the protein CASSLFLAEAYEQYF.

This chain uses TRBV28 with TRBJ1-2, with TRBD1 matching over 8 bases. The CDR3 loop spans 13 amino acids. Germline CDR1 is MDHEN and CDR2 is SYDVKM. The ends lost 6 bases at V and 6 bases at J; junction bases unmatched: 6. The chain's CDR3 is CASRPTGADGYTF. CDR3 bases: TGTGCCAGCAGGCCGACAGGGGCGGATGGCTACACCTTC.

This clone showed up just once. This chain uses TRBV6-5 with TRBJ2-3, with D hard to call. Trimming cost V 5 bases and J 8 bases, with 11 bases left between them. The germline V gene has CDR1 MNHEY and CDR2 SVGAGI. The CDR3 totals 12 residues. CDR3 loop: CASSGDLGTQYF. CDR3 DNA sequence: TGTGCCAGCAGTGGAGACTTGGGTACGCAGTATTTT.